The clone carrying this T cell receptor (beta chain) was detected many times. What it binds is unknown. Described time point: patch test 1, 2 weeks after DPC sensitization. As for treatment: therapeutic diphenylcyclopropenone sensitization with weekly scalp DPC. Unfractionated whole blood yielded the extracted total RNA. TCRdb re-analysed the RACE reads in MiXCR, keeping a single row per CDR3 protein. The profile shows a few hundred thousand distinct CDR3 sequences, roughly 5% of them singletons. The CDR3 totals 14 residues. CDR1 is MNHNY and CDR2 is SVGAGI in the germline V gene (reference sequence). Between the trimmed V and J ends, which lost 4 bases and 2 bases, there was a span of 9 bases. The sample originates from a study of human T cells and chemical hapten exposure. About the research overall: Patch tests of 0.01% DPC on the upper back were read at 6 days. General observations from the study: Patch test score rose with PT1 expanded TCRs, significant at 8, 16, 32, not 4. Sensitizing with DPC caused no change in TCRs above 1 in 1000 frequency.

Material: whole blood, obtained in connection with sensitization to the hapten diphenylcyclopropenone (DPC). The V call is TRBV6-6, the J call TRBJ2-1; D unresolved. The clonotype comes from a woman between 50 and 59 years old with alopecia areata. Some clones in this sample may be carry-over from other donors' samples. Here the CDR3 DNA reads TGTGCCAGCAGTTCCGTCGGCCCCTACAATGAGCAGTTCTTC. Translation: CASSSVGPYNEQFF.